Presented here are 27 T cell receptor beta chains from one specimen sequenced in a study of T cell responses to AZD1222 COVID-19 vaccine. The assay was immunoSEQ multiplex PCR, and TCRdb's table has in-frame clones only and misses some. The repertoire holds about 100,000 clones, with about nine tenths as singletons. This sample comprised peripheral blood, obtained on day 0 of AZD1222 vaccination. The origin of the receptors is an adult in good health.

This sequence joins TRBV7-8 and TRBJ2-5; D is ambiguous. Trimming stripped 6 bases from V and 1 base from J, with 12 bases between. This CDR3 contains 14 residues. Germline V CDR1 and CDR2: SGHVS, FQNEAQ. The CDR3 DNA follows: TGTGCCAGCAGTCAAGTTAGGATCCAAGAGACCCAGTACTTC. Its translation is CASSQVRIQETQYF.

This clone was observed a single time. CDR3 sequence: CASSVGGTGSGDGYTF. Here the CDR3 DNA reads TGTGCCAGCAGCGTAGGGGGGACAGGGTCGGGAGATGGCTACACCTTC. This chain links TRBV9 with TRBJ1-2; TRBD1 matches 9 bases. This CDR3 has 16 amino acids. The junction had 9 bases not matched to a gene; V was cut back by 0 bases and J by 6 bases. Germline values: CDR1 SGDLS, CDR2 YYNGEE.

This rearrangement joins TRBV7-2 to TRBJ1-2, with no clear D. In germline, CDR1 is SGHTA, CDR2 FQGNSA. The CDR3 spans 11 residues. Trimming pared 3 bases from V and 5 bases from J, leaving 4 bases between. CDR3 region: CASSFQYGYTF. CDR3 DNA sequence: TGTGCCAGCAGCTTTCAATATGGCTACACCTTC.

This chain uses TRBV5-1 with TRBJ2-2, with 9 bases aligning to TRBD1. J gave up 0 bases and V 4 bases, and 4 bases lay outside the gene matches. The CDR3 runs to 16 residues. Germline CDR1 SGHRS, CDR2 YFSETQ. CDR3 nucleotide sequence: TGCGCCAGCAGCCCAGGACAGGGGACGAACACCGGGGAGCTGTTTTTT. It codes for CASSPGQGTNTGELFF.

The genes are TRBV20-1 and TRBJ1-1, with D unclear. This CDR3 has 12 residues. Germline V gene data show CDR1 as DFQATT and CDR2 as SNEGSKA (reference sequence). V shed 5 bases and J shed 5 bases, with 12 bases lying between them. The CDR3 region is CSARGSVTEAFF. The CDR3 DNA is TGCAGTGCTCGTGGGAGTGTTACTGAAGCTTTCTTT.

The rearrangement links TRBV28 to TRBJ2-3; TRBD2 aligns across 12 bases. With 5 bases clipped from V and 7 bases from J, the junction kept 4 bases outside the gene matches. This CDR3 spans 14 amino acids. Germline V gene lookup returns CDR1 MDHEN and CDR2 SYDVKM. In nucleotides, the CDR3 is TGTGCCAGCAGTCTAGCGGGAGGGCGGAATACGCAGTATTTT. It yields the protein CASSLAGGRNTQYF.

In this sample, this clone turned up a few times. This rearrangement joins TRBV28 to TRBJ1-1, with D unclear. This CDR3 comprises 13 residues. CDR1 is MDHEN, CDR2 SYDVKM, per germline. Trimming pared 6 bases from V and 7 bases from J, leaving 15 bases between. The CDR3: CASRVPHVVEAFF. The CDR3 nucleotides are TGTGCCAGCAGGGTTCCACACGTGGTTGAAGCTTTCTTT.

This clone was recorded once. V usage is TRBV2 and J usage is TRBJ2-1; 11 bases match TRBD2. The germline CDR1 and CDR2 sequences are SNHLY and FYNNEI. CDR3 length: 15 amino acids. V gave up 4 bases and J gave up 10 bases; unmatched junction bases: 9. The CDR3 loop reads CASSGDSGGAGEQFF. For the CDR3, the DNA is TGTGCCAGCAGTGGCGATAGCGGGGGGGCCGGAGAGCAGTTCTTC.

V gene TRBV5-1 combines with J gene TRBJ1-3, with 7 bases fitting TRBD1. V lost 7 bases to trimming and J lost 1 base; unmatched junction nucleotides: 17. CDR1 is SGHRS, CDR2 YFSETQ, per germline. The CDR3 has 18 amino acids. The CDR3 DNA reads as TGCGCCAGCCCGCTGGTCCTAGACAGGGCGCATTCTGGAAACACCATATATTTT. Translation gives CASPLVLDRAHSGNTIYF.

This rearrangement joins TRBV29-1 to TRBJ1-2; 7 nucleotides match TRBD1. This CDR3 has 15 amino acids. Per the germline V gene, CDR1 is SQVTM and CDR2 is ANQGSEA. Germline trimming cut 0 bases from V and 9 bases from J; bases unmatched to any gene: 13. CDR3 in amino acids: CSVEDQDRPLVRYTF. The CDR3 DNA follows: TGCAGCGTTGAAGATCAGGACAGGCCCCTGGTCCGCTACACCTTC.

To note about this clone: Different DNA sequences within this sample yield the same CDR3. This chain's CDR3 is CAWSLGDRGSDTGELFF. The CDR3 nucleotides read TGTGCCTGGAGTTTGGGGGACAGGGGGTCGGACACCGGGGAGCTGTTTTTT. This chain joins TRBV30 and TRBJ2-2; the match to TRBD1 covers 11 bases. Germline values: CDR1 GTSNPN, CDR2 SVGIG (reference sequence). This CDR3 is built from 17 residues. The V and J ends lost 2 bases and 3 bases, in that order; junction bases with no gene match: 8.

This clone was observed a few times. This chain joins TRBV11-3 and TRBJ2-2; TRBD2 is a possible D gene (5 bases). Germline V gene data show CDR1 as SGHNT and CDR2 as YENEEA. V was trimmed by 2 bases and J by 2 bases, leaving 12 bases between them. This CDR3 region has 16 residues. The CDR3 sequence is CASSLSQDSNTGELFF. The CDR3 bases are TGTGCCAGCAGCTTATCTCAGGACTCAAACACCGGGGAGCTGTTTTTT.

The chain uses TRBV28 and TRBJ1-1; D is unresolved. The V end was cut by 6 bases, the J end by 11 bases, with 22 bases between. CDR3 length: 14 amino acids. Germline V gene lookup returns CDR1 MDHEN and CDR2 SYDVKM. CDR3 protein: CASRTQTGPVGAFF. CDR3 coding DNA: TGTGCCAGCAGAACCCAGACCGGGCCTGTAGGGGCTTTCTTT. The full variable domain, with the rest looked up from reference TRBV28 and TRBJ1-1, is DVKVTQSSRYLVKRTGEKVFLECVQDMDHENMFWYRQDPGLGLRLIYFSYDVKMKEKGDIPEGYSVSREKKERFSLILESASTNQTSMYLCASRTQTGPVGAFFGQGTRLTVV.

V gene TRBV7-3 combines with J gene TRBJ2-1; 8 positions agree with TRBD2. CDR1 is SGHTA and CDR2 is FQGTGA in the germline V gene. The CDR3 contains 15 residues. With 5 bases clipped from V and 2 bases from J, the junction kept 5 bases outside the gene matches. CDR3 sequence: CASSNRTSPYNEQFF. Here the CDR3 DNA reads TGTGCCAGCAGCAACCGGACTAGCCCCTACAATGAGCAGTTCTTC.

This clone was counted once. The V gene is TRBV6-4, the J gene TRBJ1-2; 9 bases agree with TRBD1. The CDR3 spans 16 residues. Germline CDR1 MRHNA, CDR2 SNTAGT. J was trimmed by 6 bases and V by 0 bases; bases with no gene match: 8. CDR3 loop: CASSDSTRGTGNGYTF. The CDR3 bases are TGTGCCAGCAGTGACTCGACGCGGGGGACAGGGAATGGCTACACCTTC.

The chain uses TRBV6-5 and TRBJ1-5, with D perhaps matching TRBD1 (5 bases). The CDR3 length is 14 residues. The germline V and J ends were trimmed by 6 bases and 5 bases, with 14 bases remaining between them. Germline CDR1 and CDR2: MNHEY and SVGAGI. CDR3 nucleotide sequence: TGTGCCAGCAGCCCGGGGGGTTCCTATCAGCCCCAGCATTTT. This sequence encodes CASSPGGSYQPQHF.

The V and J genes are TRBV19 and TRBJ2-2; D unresolved. This CDR3 has 14 amino acids. Germline assignment: CDR1 LNHDA and CDR2 SQIVND (reference sequence). Trimming cost V 3 bases and J 7 bases, with 12 bases left between them. The CDR3 reads CASSIRGVGGELFF. The DNA of the CDR3 is TGTGCCAGTAGTATCCGTGGGGTGGGCGGGGAGCTGTTTTTT.

The chain carries TRBV19 and TRBJ2-5; 8 bases align to TRBD2. Germline V gives CDR1 LNHDA, CDR2 SQIVND (reference sequence). The CDR3 totals 16 residues. V lost 5 bases, J lost 0 bases, and 8 bases stayed unmatched. CDR3 DNA: TGTGCCAGTAGTTCCGCGGGGGGAAATTACCAAGAGACCCAGTACTTC. This gives the protein CASSSAGGNYQETQYF.

The chain combines TRBV9 with TRBJ2-2; tentatively, D is TRBD2 (5 bases). Per germline, CDR1 SGDLS and CDR2 YYNGEE. Trimming took off 4 bases at V and 0 bases at J, with 10 bases between the two ends. This CDR3 has 15 residues. CDR3 sequence reads: CASSREFANTGELFF. The CDR3 nucleotides are TGTGCCAGCAGCCGGGAATTCGCGAACACCGGGGAGCTGTTTTTT.

The DNA of the CDR3 is TGTGCCAGCATTGCAGGAGGCTCAGGCTACACTGAAGCTTTCTTT. Its protein is CASIAGGSGYTEAFF. The gene calls are TRBV6-5 and TRBJ1-1; D is undetermined. Germline CDR1 is MNHEY and CDR2 is SVGAGI. CDR3 length: 15 residues. V lost 7 bases and J 3 bases, leaving 18 bases between the germline ends.

The rearrangement joins TRBV5-4 to TRBJ2-1; TRBD2 agrees at 7 bases. Losses at the gene ends were 4 bases for V and 8 bases for J; bases not matched to a gene: 6. Germline V lookup: CDR1 SGHNT, CDR2 YYREEE (reference sequence). CDR3 size: 13 residues. The CDR3 loop reads CASSPGTTDEQFF. In nucleotides, the CDR3 is TGTGCCAGCAGCCCCGGGACTACGGATGAGCAGTTCTTC. Looking up the rest from reference TRBV5-4 and TRBJ2-1 gives the full variable domain: ETGVTQSPTHLIKTRGQQVTLRCSSQSGHNTVSWYQQALGQGPQFIFQYYREEENGRGNFPPRFSGLQFPNYSSELNVNALELDDSALYLCASSPGTTDEQFFGPGTRLTVL.

The chain recombines TRBV7-9 with TRBJ1-1, with D tentatively TRBD1 (6 bases). The germline V gene encodes CDR1 SEHNR and CDR2 FQNEAQ (reference sequence). The CDR3 sequence is 18 residues long. The germline V and J ends were trimmed by 1 base and 6 bases, with 24 bases remaining between them. Here the CDR3 DNA reads TGTGCCAGCAGCTTAGGGGGTCGGGGGCCCGAGGCGAGGTCTGAAGCTTTCTTT. Translating gives CASSLGGRGPEARSEAFF.

For the CDR3, the DNA is TGTGCCAGCAGTTTATGGGGCAGGGGGATAGGTGAAAAACTGTTTTTT. Its protein is CASSLWGRGIGEKLFF. The V gene is TRBV28, the J gene TRBJ1-4, with 7 nucleotides matching TRBD1. CDR3 length equals 16 residues. CDR1 is MDHEN, CDR2 SYDVKM, per germline. The J segment lost 7 bases and the V segment lost 0 bases, leaving 8 bases of the junction unmatched.

This clone was detected once. V gene TRBV7-3 combines with J gene TRBJ1-6, with a tentative D call TRBD1 (5 bases). V lost 5 bases to trimming and J lost 11 bases, with 16 bases between them. This CDR3 is built from 14 residues. From germline, CDR1 is SGHTA and CDR2 FQGTGA. CDR3 protein: CASSPGHPAAPLHF. In nucleotides, the CDR3 is TGTGCCAGCAGCCCCGGACACCCGGCGGCACCCCTCCACTTT.

This clone was observed once. In DNA form, the CDR3 reads TGTGCCAGCAGCCCCGGGCCCAATCAGCCCCAGCATTTT. The encoded protein is CASSPGPNQPQHF. The chain joins TRBV6-6 to TRBJ1-5; D remains ambiguous. This CDR3 has 13 amino acids. Deletions cut 6 bases from V and 3 bases from J, with 9 bases between. Germline CDR1 reads MNHNY; CDR2 reads SVGAGI (reference sequence).

The chain is built from TRBV19 and TRBJ1-2, with D tentatively TRBD1 (6 bases). Germline V CDR1 and CDR2: LNHDA, SQIVND (reference sequence). The CDR3 has 15 amino acids. V was cut by 7 bases and J by 4 bases, with 19 bases left in between. The CDR3: CASTTQGGFGYGYTF. CDR3 DNA: TGTGCCAGTACTACACAGGGAGGGTTTGGCTATGGCTACACCTTC. The full variable domain, completed using reference TRBV19 and TRBJ1-2, is DGGITQSPKYLFRKEGQNVTLSCEQNLNHDAMYWYRQDPGQGLRLIYYSQIVNDFQKGDIAEGYSVSREKKESFPLTVTSAQKNPTAFYLCASTTQGGFGYGYTFGSGTRLTVV.

The chain is built from TRBV5-6 and TRBJ1-4, with D unresolved. V lost 1 base and J lost 0, with 7 bases in between. Per germline, CDR1 SGHDT and CDR2 YYEEEE. The CDR3 contains 15 residues. The CDR3 region has the DNA TGTGCCAGCAGCTTGTTTCAGTCAACTAATGAAAAACTGTTTTTT. This gives the protein CASSLFQSTNEKLFF.